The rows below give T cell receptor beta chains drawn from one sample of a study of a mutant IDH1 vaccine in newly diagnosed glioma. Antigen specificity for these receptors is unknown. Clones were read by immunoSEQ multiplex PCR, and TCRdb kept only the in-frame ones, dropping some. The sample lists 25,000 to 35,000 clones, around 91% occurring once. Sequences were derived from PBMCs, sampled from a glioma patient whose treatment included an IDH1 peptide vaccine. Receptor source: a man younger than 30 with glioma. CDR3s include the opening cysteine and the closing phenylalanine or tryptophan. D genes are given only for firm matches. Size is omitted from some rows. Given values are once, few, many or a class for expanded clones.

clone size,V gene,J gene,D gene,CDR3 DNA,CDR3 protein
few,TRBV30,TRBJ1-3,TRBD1,TGTGCCTGGGAGACAGGGAGGGGGGGAAACACCATATATTTT,CAWETGRGGNTIYF
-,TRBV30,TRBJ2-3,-,TGTGCCTGGAGTGTAAGCCGGACCTCAGATACGCAGTATTTT,CAWSVSRTSDTQYF
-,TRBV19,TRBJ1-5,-,TGTGCCAGCCGACCCGGGACCGCTAGCAATCAGCCCCAGCATTTT,CASRPGTASNQPQHF
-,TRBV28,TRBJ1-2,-,TGTGCCAGCAGTTTCCCCACAGGGACTAACTATGGCTACACCTTC,CASSFPTGTNYGYTF
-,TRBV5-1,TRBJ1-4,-,TGCGCCAGCAGCTCCGGGGTTGACATTAGTGAAAAACTGTTTTTT,CASSSGVDISEKLFF
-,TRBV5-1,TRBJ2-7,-,TGCGCCAGCAGCTTGGCCGTCGGGGCGGAGCAGTACTTC,CASSLAVGAEQYF
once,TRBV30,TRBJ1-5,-,TGTGCCTGGACAGGGGAGAGGGGTCAGCCCCAGCATTTT,CAWTGERGQPQHF
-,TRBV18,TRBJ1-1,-,TGTGCCAGCTTAGCGGACAGGAACACTGAAGCTTTCTTT,CASLADRNTEAFF
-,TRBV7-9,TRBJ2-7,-,TGTGCCAGCAGCTCCGGGACGGCGTCCTACGAGCAGTACTTC,CASSSGTASYEQYF
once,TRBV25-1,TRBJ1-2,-,TGTGCCAGCAGTGACAGCCCCGGGACTCCCTATGGCTACACCTTC,CASSDSPGTPYGYTF
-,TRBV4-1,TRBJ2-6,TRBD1,TGCGCCAGCAGCCACAACGGGGGACAGGGTCATGGGGCCAACGTCCTGACTTTC,CASSHNGGQGHGANVLTF
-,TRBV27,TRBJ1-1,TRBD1,TGTGCCAGCAGTCCTTCAGGGGGGAACACTGAAGCTTTCTTT,CASSPSGGNTEAFF
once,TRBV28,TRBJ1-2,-,TGTGCCAGCACCCCCCGGGCCCGTCTAAACTATGGCTACACCTTC,CASTPRARLNYGYTF
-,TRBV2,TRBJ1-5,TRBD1,TGTGCCAGCAGTGACGGGACAGGGGGCGAACAGCCCCAGCATTTT,CASSDGTGGEQPQHF
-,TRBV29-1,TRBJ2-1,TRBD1,TGCAGCGTTGTCCCCCGACGAGACAGGGGGTCCTACAATGAGCAGTTCTTC,CSVVPRRDRGSYNEQFF
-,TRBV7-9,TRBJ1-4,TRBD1,TGTGCCAGCAGCATCGACAGGGCTAATGAAAAACTGTTTTTT,CASSIDRANEKLFF
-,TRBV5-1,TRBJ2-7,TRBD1,TGCGCCAGCAGCTTACAGGGGTCCCACGAGCAGTACTTC,CASSLQGSHEQYF
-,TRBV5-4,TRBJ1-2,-,TGTGCCAGCAGCTTCGATCAGGGAGGACTCTATGGCTACACCTTC,CASSFDQGGLYGYTF
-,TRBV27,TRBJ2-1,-,TGTGCCAGCAGTTTTAGGGCGGGAAATTACAATGAGCAGTTCTTC,CASSFRAGNYNEQFF
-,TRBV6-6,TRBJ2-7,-,TGTGCCAGCAGTTACTCGTCTGCCTACGAGCAGTACTTC,CASSYSSAYEQYF
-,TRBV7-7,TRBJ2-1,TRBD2,TGTGCCAGCAGCTTAGGAGGGGAGGGGACTAGCAATGAGCAGTTCTTC,CASSLGGEGTSNEQFF
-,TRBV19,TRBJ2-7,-,TGTGCCAGTTCGGATAGCCAGGATGAGCAGTACTTC,CASSDSQDEQYF
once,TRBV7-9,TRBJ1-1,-,TGTGCCAGCACCCATTACAGGACGGGTCCTCGAGGTGAAGCTTTCTTT,CASTHYRTGPRGEAFF
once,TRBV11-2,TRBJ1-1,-,TGTGCCAGCAGCTTAGATCAGTCCGCCCAGGGAGCTTTCTTT,CASSLDQSAQGAFF
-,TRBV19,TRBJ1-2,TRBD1,TGTGCCAGTAGTATAGGGACAGGGGCTGGCTACACCTTC,CASSIGTGAGYTF
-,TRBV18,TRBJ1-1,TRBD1,TGTGCCAGCTCTCCTCAAACCGGGACAGTGAACACTGAAGCTTTCTTT,CASSPQTGTVNTEAFF
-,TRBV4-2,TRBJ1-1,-,TGTGCCAGCAGCTTAAGGGGCACCTCCGAGGGGTACACTGAAGCTTTCTTT,CASSLRGTSEGYTEAFF
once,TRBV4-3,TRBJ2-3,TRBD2,TGCGCCAGCAGCCAAGATGGGACTAGCGGGAGGGTTACAGATACGCAGTATTTT,CASSQDGTSGRVTDTQYF
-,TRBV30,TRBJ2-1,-,TGTGCCTCGAAACATAACAGGGAGCCGAGGCCTAACAATGAGCAGTTCTTC,CASKHNREPRPNNEQFF
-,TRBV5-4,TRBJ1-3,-,TGTGCCACTTTTTTAACAGGTTCGGGGAGAAACACCATATATTTT,CATFLTGSGRNTIYF
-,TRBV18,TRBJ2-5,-,TGTGCCAGCTCACCAGCCGAGACCCAGTACTTC,CASSPAETQYF
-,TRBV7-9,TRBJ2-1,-,TGTGCCAGCAGTTCCTCGGGACTCGCCTACAATGAGCAGTTCTTC,CASSSSGLAYNEQFF
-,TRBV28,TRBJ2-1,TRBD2,TGTGCCAGCAGTCCTGCGACTAGCGGGAGTAATGAGCAGTTCTTC,CASSPATSGSNEQFF
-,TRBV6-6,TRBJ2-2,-,TGTGCCAGCAGTTCCCGACAGACCGGGGAGCTGTTTTTT,CASSSRQTGELFF
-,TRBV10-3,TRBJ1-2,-,TGTGCCATCAGTGAGTCCCCAGGATATGGCTACACCTTC,CAISESPGYGYTF
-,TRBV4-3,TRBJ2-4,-,TGCGCCAGCAGCCAAGATCGCGGAGGGCAAAACATTCAGTACTTC,CASSQDRGGQNIQYF
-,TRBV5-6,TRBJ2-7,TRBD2,TGTGCCAGCAGCTTGGGGGGGAGGGTTGGCCTCGAGCAGTACTTC,CASSLGGRVGLEQYF
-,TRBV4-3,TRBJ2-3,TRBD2,TGCGCCAGCAGCCCGGGACTAGCGGGAGAGTACACAGATACGCAGTATTTT,CASSPGLAGEYTDTQYF
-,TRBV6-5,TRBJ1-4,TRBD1,TGTGCCAGCACCGACAGGGGAGCTAATGAAAAACTGTTTTTT,CASTDRGANEKLFF
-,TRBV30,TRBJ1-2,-,TGTGCCTGGAGTGTACTCGGCAGGGTGGAGTATGGCTACACCTTC,CAWSVLGRVEYGYTF
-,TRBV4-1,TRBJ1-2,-,TGCGCCAGCAGCCAAGAAGGTCTAAGGAATGGCTACACCTTC,CASSQEGLRNGYTF
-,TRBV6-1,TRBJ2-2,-,TGTGCCAGCAACCACGGACCCGCAGCCACCGGGGAGCTGTTTTTT,CASNHGPAATGELFF
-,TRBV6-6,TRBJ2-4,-,TGTGCCGCGAAATGGGCACCTAAAAACATTCAGTACTTC,CAAKWAPKNIQYF
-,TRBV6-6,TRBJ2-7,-,TGTGCCAGCAGTCCCAAGACCTTCTGGACGAGCGGGCAGTACTTC,CASSPKTFWTSGQYF
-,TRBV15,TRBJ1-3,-,TGTGCCACCATGAAGCGGGTAGGAGGAAACACCATATATTTT,CATMKRVGGNTIYF
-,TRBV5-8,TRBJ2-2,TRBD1,TGTGCCAGCAGCCCATGGACAGGTCGGACCGGGGAGCTGTTTTTT,CASSPWTGRTGELFF
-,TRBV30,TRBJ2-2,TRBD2,TGTGCCTGGAGTGCGTTAGCGGGGAACACCGGGGAGCTGTTTTTT,CAWSALAGNTGELFF
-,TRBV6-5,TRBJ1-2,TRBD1,TGTGCCAGCAGTCGACAGGGAGACTATGGCTACACCTTC,CASSRQGDYGYTF
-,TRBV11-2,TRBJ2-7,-,TGTGCCAGCACCTCCCCCGACATTTACGAGCAGTACTTC,CASTSPDIYEQYF
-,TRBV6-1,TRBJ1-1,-,TGTGCCAGCAGTGAAGACAGGGCCACTGAAGCTTTCTTT,CASSEDRATEAFF
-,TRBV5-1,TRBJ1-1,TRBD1,TGCGCCAGCAGCTTGCAGGGGGCGAACACTGAAGCTTTCTTT,CASSLQGANTEAFF
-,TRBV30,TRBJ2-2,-,TGTGCCTGGAAAAAGGGTCCGGGAACCGGGGAGCTGTTTTTT,CAWKKGPGTGELFF
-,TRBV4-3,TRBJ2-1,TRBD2,TGCGCCAGCAGCCAAGGGCACGGAGCGGGAGGTTACAATGAGCAGTTCTTC,CASSQGHGAGGYNEQFF